The 27 T cell receptor beta chains presented below share a single source sample, sequenced in a study of cytomegalovirus exposure and HLA in healthy donors. A multiplex PCR was run with 60 Vbeta primers and 13 Jbeta primers. Profiling relied on immunoSEQ multiplex PCR, and the TCRdb table lists in-frame clones only, not all of them. The profile shows more than 95,000 clones, around 75% of them singletons. The sample was PBMCs. These receptors were taken from a woman under 30 in good health and CMV-seronegative.

The rearrangement uses TRBV5-6 and TRBJ2-7, with D perhaps matching TRBD1 (7 bases). The V gene lost 6 bases and the J gene lost 6 bases, with 16 bases spanning the gap. Germline V gives CDR1 SGHDT, CDR2 YYEEEE. The CDR3 runs to 13 residues. The CDR3 bases are TGTGCCAGCAAATATCAGGGGGGATCCGAGCAGTACTTC. The encoded protein is CASKYQGGSEQYF.

This CDR3 is CARSLGGSSYNSPLHF. The CDR3 DNA is TGTGCCAGAAGCTTAGGAGGAAGCTCCTATAATTCACCCCTCCACTTT. The rearrangement joins TRBV7-5 to TRBJ1-6. TRBV7-5 is a recognized pseudogene. The length of the CDR3 is 16 residues.

The V call is TRBV6-1, the J call TRBJ1-4, with D hard to call. Germline V gene sequence: CDR1 MNHNS, CDR2 SASEGT. V lost 8 bases and J lost 0, with 10 bases in between. This CDR3 has 14 residues. DNA for the CDR3: TGTGCCAGCCGGCGGGGAGCAACTAATGAAAAACTGTTTTTT. Protein: CASRRGATNEKLFF.

The rearrangement joins TRBV30 to TRBJ2-7; 9 nucleotides match TRBD1. With V trimmed by 5 bases and J by 3 bases, 8 bases remained unmatched. CDR1 GTSNPN and CDR2 SVGIG come from the germline V gene (reference sequence). The CDR3 contains 14 residues. CDR3: CAWVGTGLGYEQYF. The CDR3 bases are TGTGCCTGGGTGGGGACAGGGTTAGGCTACGAGCAGTACTTC.

The V gene is TRBV6-1, the J gene TRBJ2-2; D ambiguous. Trimming cost V 6 bases and J 6 bases, with 11 bases left between them. Germline V gene lookup returns CDR1 MNHNS and CDR2 SASEGT. This CDR3 region has 13 residues. The CDR3 bases are TGTGCCAGCAGACAGTCAAATTCCGGGGAGCTGTTTTTT. It is translated as CASRQSNSGELFF.

This clone appeared once. The chain uses TRBV7-2 and TRBJ1-2; 8 bases align to TRBD1. The V segment lost 0 bases and the J segment 6 bases; nucleotides outside the gene matches: 6. The CDR3 length is 15 residues. CDR1 is SGHTA, CDR2 FQGNSA, per germline. CDR3 protein: CASSLAGQGLHGYTF. CDR3 sequence (DNA): TGTGCCAGCAGCTTAGCCGGACAGGGATTACATGGCTACACCTTC. Filled out from reference TRBV7-2 and TRBJ1-2, the complete variable domain reads GAGVSQSPSNKVTEKGKDVELRCDPISGHTALYWYRQSLGQGLEFLIYFQGNSAPDKSGLPSDRFSAERTGGSVSTLTIQRTQQEDSAVYLCASSLAGQGLHGYTFGSGTRLTVV.

J is TRBJ1-2 and V is TRBV4-1; 7 bases align to TRBD1. J gave up 5 bases and V 4 bases, and 10 bases lay outside the gene matches. The CDR3 has 15 residues. Germline CDR1 MGHRA, CDR2 YSYEKL. In DNA, the CDR3 is TGCGCCAGCAGCCCCCGACAGGGAACGGGTTATGGCTACACCTTC. It encodes CASSPRQGTGYGYTF.

The chain couples TRBV2 to TRBJ1-2; D is possibly TRBD1 (5 bases). CDR3 length: 14 amino acids. The germline V gene encodes CDR1 SNHLY and CDR2 FYNNEI. The V and J ends lost 3 bases and 7 bases respectively, with 15 bases between them. CDR3 nucleotides: TGTGCCAGCAGTGATTTTGGGGGGATGGTTGGCTACACCTTC. Translating it yields CASSDFGGMVGYTF.

J is TRBJ1-6 and V is TRBV5-1; possibly TRBD1 for D (5 bases). Germline assignment: CDR1 SGHRS and CDR2 YFSETQ. The CDR3 has 16 residues. Trimming stripped 0 bases from V and 10 bases from J, with 17 bases between. CDR3 sequence (DNA): TGCGCCAGCAGCTTGGTAGCCGACATGGGGCAGTCACCCCTCCACTTT. Residues: CASSLVADMGQSPLHF.

The chain links TRBV9 to TRBJ2-1; possible D gene TRBD1, 7 bases. Germline-derived CDR1 and CDR2 are SGDLS and YYNGEE. This CDR3 spans 13 amino acids. Trimming removed 4 bases from V and 14 bases from J, with 19 bases in between. This CDR3 reads CASSSPGGREEFF. The CDR3 bases are TGTGCCAGCAGCTCCCCAGGGGGAAGGGAGGAGTTCTTC.

The DNA of the CDR3 is TGTGCCAGCAGCGAACACGCCGATAGCAATCAGCCCCAGCATTTT. Protein: CASSEHADSNQPQHF. The chain uses TRBV9 and TRBJ1-5, with unresolved D. The V end lost 3 bases, the J end lost 0 bases, and 10 bases lay between the germline ends. The length of the CDR3 is 15 residues. Looked up from germline, CDR1 is SGDLS and CDR2 is YYNGEE.

The chain recombines TRBV6-1 with TRBJ1-6; weak D call: TRBD1 (5 bases). There are 15 residues in the CDR3. Germline V gene lookup returns CDR1 MNHNS and CDR2 SASEGT. V was cut by 2 bases and J by 7 bases, with 12 bases left in between. The CDR3 DNA sequence: TGTGCCAGCAGTGAATTGGGGGGGGGAAATTCACCCCTCCACTTT. Translation gives CASSELGGGNSPLHF.

This clone occurred once. The V call is TRBV7-2, the J call TRBJ1-5, with TRBD1 identical over 7 bases. The ends lost 2 bases at V and 0 bases at J; junction bases unmatched: 1. The CDR3 has 15 amino acids. Germline V gives CDR1 SGHTA, CDR2 FQGNSA. This chain's CDR3 is CASSLQGVSNQPQHF. CDR3 sequence (DNA): TGTGCCAGCAGCTTACAGGGGGTTAGCAATCAGCCCCAGCATTTT.

V gene TRBV28 combines with J gene TRBJ1-2; D is undetermined. Trimming shortened V by 5 bases and J by 1 base, and 11 bases separated the two germline ends. The CDR3 loop spans 14 amino acids. Germline V CDR1 and CDR2: MDHEN, SYDVKM. The CDR3 protein is CASSAHTDNYGYTF. For the CDR3, the DNA is TGTGCCAGCAGTGCCCACACAGATAACTATGGCTACACCTTC.

The table lists this clone with a few counts. V is TRBV28 and J is TRBJ1-6, with 7 nucleotides matching TRBD1. Germline V lookup: CDR1 MDHEN, CDR2 SYDVKM. V lost 6 bases, J lost 7 bases, and 6 bases stayed unmatched. The CDR3 runs to 14 residues. CDR3 in amino acids: CASRNRGNNSPLHF. Here the CDR3 DNA reads TGTGCCAGCAGAAACAGGGGAAACAATTCACCCCTCCACTTT.

V usage is TRBV5-6 and J usage is TRBJ2-7; maybe TRBD1 (6 bases). Germline assignment: CDR1 SGHDT and CDR2 YYEEEE. CDR3 length equals 13 residues. The V end lost 2 bases, the J end lost 2 bases, and 8 bases lay between the germline ends. CDR3 DNA sequence: TGTGCCAGCAGCTTTAAGGGGGCCTACGAGCAGTACTTC. It translates to CASSFKGAYEQYF.

The chain employs TRBV9 and TRBJ2-7; TRBD1 is a possible D gene (6 bases). Per the germline V gene, CDR1 is SGDLS and CDR2 is YYNGEE. The CDR3 contains 15 residues. Trimming removed 0 bases from V and 4 bases from J, with 14 bases in between. CDR3 region: CASSVETQGLYEQYF. CDR3 coding DNA: TGTGCCAGCAGCGTAGAAACCCAGGGGCTATACGAGCAGTACTTC. The full variable domain, in which reference TRBV9 and TRBJ2-7 provide the parts outside the CDR3, is DSGVTQTPKHLITATGQRVTLRCSPRSGDLSVYWYQQSLDQGLQFLIQYYNGEERAKGNILERFSAQQFPDLHSELNLSSLELGDSALYFCASSVETQGLYEQYFGPGTRLTVT.

The chain links TRBV2 to TRBJ1-3; D uncertain. This CDR3 is built from 16 residues. V was cut by 4 bases and J by 0 bases, with 13 bases left in between. CDR1 is SNHLY and CDR2 is FYNNEI in the germline V gene. The CDR3 nucleotides read TGTGCCAGCAGTGCCATTCTAGGTGGCTCTGGAAACACCATATATTTT. Translation: CASSAILGGSGNTIYF.

The chain uses TRBV28 and TRBJ1-3, with D possibly TRBD1 on 5 matching bases. From germline, CDR1 is MDHEN and CDR2 SYDVKM. The V and J ends lost 5 bases and 0 bases respectively, with 14 bases between them. The CDR3 is 16 amino acids. In nucleotides, the CDR3 is TGTGCCAGCAGTCCTCTTCTGGGGGGCTCTGGAAACACCATATATTTT. Protein: CASSPLLGGSGNTIYF.

J is TRBJ1-6 and V is TRBV18; D is unclear. CDR3 length: 15 amino acids. V was clipped by 1 base and J by 7 bases, with 11 bases between them. Per the germline V gene, CDR1 is KGHSH and CDR2 is LQKENI. For the CDR3, the DNA is TGTGCCAGCTCACCACTGGTAACAGAAAATTCACCCCTCCACTTT. This translates into CASSPLVTENSPLHF.

V usage is TRBV5-1 and J usage is TRBJ2-3, with TRBD2 matching over 15 bases. This CDR3 spans 18 amino acids. CDR1 and CDR2 from the germline V gene are SGHRS and YFSETQ. V trimming: 4 bases; J trimming: 0 bases; junction bases outside the gene matches: 6. The CDR3 region has the DNA TGCGCCAGCAGCCCTGGACTAGCGGGGGGGATTAGCACAGATACGCAGTATTTT. Protein product: CASSPGLAGGISTDTQYF.

The genes are TRBV19 and TRBJ1-5, with TRBD1 as a possible D gene (6 bases). This CDR3 is built from 14 residues. Germline CDR1 reads LNHDA; CDR2 reads SQIVND (reference sequence). V lost 4 bases to trimming and J lost 3 bases, with 10 bases between them. This CDR3 reads CASSTTGDNQPQHF. CDR3 in DNA: TGTGCCAGTAGTACGACAGGCGACAATCAGCCCCAGCATTTT.

The J gene is TRBJ1-1, the V gene TRBV6-5; D is unresolved. V shed 2 bases and J shed 8 bases, with 15 bases lying between them. Germline V gives CDR1 MNHEY, CDR2 SVGAGI. CDR3 length: 14 amino acids. Written as DNA, the CDR3 is TGTGCCAGCAGTTACGCCGGACTCTCAAGGGAAGCTTTCTTT. This codes for CASSYAGLSREAFF.

The chain recombines TRBV7-2 with TRBJ1-5, with D maybe TRBD1 (5 bases). V shed 2 bases and J shed 0 bases, with 14 bases lying between them. The CDR3 is 17 residues long. Germline V gives CDR1 SGHTA, CDR2 FQGNSA. The DNA for the CDR3 is TGTGCCAGCAGCTTAATGGCCCCGACAGATAGCAATCAGCCCCAGCATTTT. This translates into CASSLMAPTDSNQPQHF.

This chain connects TRBV19 to TRBJ2-6; TRBD1 matches 10 bases. Per germline, CDR1 LNHDA and CDR2 SQIVND (reference sequence). This CDR3 spans 17 amino acids. Unmatched junction bases numbered 6, after V lost 6 bases and J lost 1 base. CDR3 sequence: CASRWTGGTSGANVLTF. The CDR3 DNA follows: TGTGCCAGTAGATGGACAGGGGGGACATCTGGGGCCAACGTCCTGACTTTC.

The chain carries TRBV2 and TRBJ2-7; D possibly corresponds to TRBD2 (6 bases). The length of the CDR3 is 17 residues. The germline gives CDR1 SNHLY, CDR2 FYNNEI. Trimming pared 1 base from V and 2 bases from J, leaving 18 bases between. The CDR3 reads CASSEGGRGRRAYEQYF. The CDR3 nucleotides are TGTGCCAGCAGTGAAGGGGGAAGGGGCAGGAGGGCCTACGAGCAGTACTTC.

The chain uses TRBV11-3 and TRBJ2-3, with D perhaps matching TRBD1 (5 bases). V gave up 5 bases and J gave up 4 bases, with 22 bases separating them. Germline lookup yields CDR1 SGHNT and CDR2 YENEEA. This CDR3 contains 17 residues. The CDR3 DNA is TGTGCCAGCAGCACCCGACAGCAAGGACGAAGGGCAGATACGCAGTATTTT. It is translated as CASSTRQQGRRADTQYF.